The present entry profiles one T cell receptor beta chain with its context. This clonotype has at least ten counts. The specificity of this receptor is unknown. Base qualities were left out, and no much larger clone turns up one base away. V drops 0 bases and J drops 4 bases, leaving 12 bases in between. The CDR3 contains 14 residues, cysteine and phenylalanine counted. Solely the CDR3 DNA is kept, with 42 bases framed from the first base. CDR1 is given as GTSNPN and CDR2 as SVGIG, both from the germline V gene (reference sequence). The TCR beta CDR3 regions were amplified from the RNA transcripts. The TCR CDR3 was subjected to a first round of RT-PCR using the HTBI primer set and the Qiagen OneStep RT-PCR kit. Libraries were constructed in a second round of multiplex PCR, after which size selection and purification were performed. Libraries were sequenced paired-end with 100 bp reads on an Illumina HiSeq2000. Turning to the authors' computational methods: SOAPnuke was used to process the raw data, with reads discarded if the reads contained adapters or uncalled bases, had a mean Phred below 15, or lacked an exact constant-primer or identifier match. COPE v1.2.5 was used to merge high-quality paired reads, and clonotypes were defined as unique nucleotide sequences. MiTCR v1.1 was used to align clonotypes to the IMGT TRBV, TRBD and TRBJ reference segments. Analysis was restricted to V-J combinations with a frequency above 0.0001, which covered approximately 99% of repertoires. A TCS score was defined as the ratio of F50 (clonal expansion) to E x V (chaos), with BLOSUM62-based TCRdist applied between CDR3 peptides within each V-J. Welch's t-statistics and random forest reduced some 510 V-J features to about 12, which were used in a naive Bayes classifier (R e1071). The public reads were run again by TCRdb, first through fastp at Q25 and then through MiXCR, and only productive beta chains were kept. Every entry covers one CDR3 protein and lists the most common genes and DNA from its rows. The authors' filters were not applied to this entry. This sample gives about 600,000 distinct CDR3 sequences in total; about a sixth of them show up just once. The top ten constitute around 3.5% of the sample.

Moderately to severely active disease, a Clinical Activity Score of at least 3, a NOSPECS grade of at least 4, and a duration under 3 months were present in ophthalmopathy patients. Exclusion was applied to patients with uncontrolled infections, other autoimmune diseases, pregnancy or lactation. Diagnoses were established on the basis of clinical symptoms, serum thyroxine and TRAb, thyroid ultrasound, and orbital computed tomography. PBMCs were isolated from more than 8 ml of fresh peripheral blood by Ficoll-Paque density gradient centrifugation. Total RNA was extracted using Trizol reagent, and RNA quality was assessed on an Agilent 2100 Bioanalyzer. These data originate in a study of T cells in Graves' hyperthyroidism and ophthalmopathy (dated by TCRdb to between 2017 and 2020). Background on the whole study: Peripheral blood samples were taken at the time of initial diagnosis, prior to any treatment. Prospective prediction of ophthalmopathy was tested in an independent validation cohort of fewer than 20 hyperthyroidism patients and some 17 patients who later progressed to ophthalmopathy. The roughly 94 discovery patients were randomly split 7:3 into training and test sets. Once sampling was done, hyperthyroidism patients were given methimazole at a starting dose of 30 mg daily, whereas ophthalmopathy patients were given high-dose intravenous methylprednisolone. In addition, the study compared T-cell repertoires in thyroid tissue and in blood from five to seven Graves' hyperthyroidism patients. To identify distinguishing TCR V-J signatures, a discovery cohort of around 100 patients was used, comprising 40 to 45 with Graves' ophthalmopathy and 57 with stable Graves' hyperthyroidism. TCR Vbeta CDR3 sequencing of 130 to 150 peripheral blood samples (about 45 ophthalmopathy, over 70 hyperthyroidism and approximately 17 progressor patients) is reported in the paper. Beyond this particular receptor, the publication reports: During validation, the model predicted progression to ophthalmopathy a median of approximately six months ahead of onset, with approximately 70% sensitivity and around 72% specificity. Ophthalmopathy was separated from stable hyperthyroidism by a 13 V-J signature model, with over 85% sensitivity and approximately 81% specificity obtained in cross-validation and 80%/75% obtained in testing. Most expanded thyroid clonotypes (frequency above 0.001) were also found in blood, which suggests that blood repertoires may mirror thyroid immune responses. No statistical method was used to fix the sample size in advance, and group allocation was not hidden from the investigators.

Recombination joined TRBV30 with TRBJ1-1, and the D gene may be TRBD1, 5 bases matching. Specimen: blood. The receptor was derived from a woman in her thirties or forties with Graves' ophthalmopathy. This receptor carries the CDR3 CAWSVPGGTTEAFF. In nucleotides, the sequence is TGTGCCTGGAGTGTACCCGGGGGAACCACTGAAGCTTTCTTT.